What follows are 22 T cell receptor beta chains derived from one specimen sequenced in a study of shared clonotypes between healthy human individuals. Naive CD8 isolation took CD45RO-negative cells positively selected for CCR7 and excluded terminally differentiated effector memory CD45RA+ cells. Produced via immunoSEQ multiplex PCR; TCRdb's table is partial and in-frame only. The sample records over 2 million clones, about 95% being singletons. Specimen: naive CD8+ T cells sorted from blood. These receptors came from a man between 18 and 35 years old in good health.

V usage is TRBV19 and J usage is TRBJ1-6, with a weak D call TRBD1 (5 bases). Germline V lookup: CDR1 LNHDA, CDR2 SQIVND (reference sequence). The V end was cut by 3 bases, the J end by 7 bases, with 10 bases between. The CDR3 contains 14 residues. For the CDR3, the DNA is TGTGCCAGTAGTATGAGGGGTTTGAATTCACCCCTCCACTTT. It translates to CASSMRGLNSPLHF. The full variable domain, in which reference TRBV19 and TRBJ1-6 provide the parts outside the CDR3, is DGGITQSPKYLFRKEGQNVTLSCEQNLNHDAMYWYRQDPGQGLRLIYYSQIVNDFQKGDIAEGYSVSREKKESFPLTVTSAQKNPTAFYLCASSMRGLNSPLHFGNGTRLTVT.

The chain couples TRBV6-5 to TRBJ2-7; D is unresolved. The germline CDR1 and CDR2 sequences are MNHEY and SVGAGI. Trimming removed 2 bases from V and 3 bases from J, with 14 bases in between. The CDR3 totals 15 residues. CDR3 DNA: TGTGCCAGCAGTTACGGGCAGAGTGAACACTACGAGCAGTACTTC. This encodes CASSYGQSEHYEQYF.

CDR3 nucleotides: TGCGCCAGCAGCTTCGGAAGTGCAGATGAAGCTTTCTTT. It encodes CASSFGSADEAFF. V and J are TRBV5-1 and TRBJ1-1, with D unresolved. There are 13 residues in the CDR3. The V end was cut by 2 bases, the J end by 7 bases, with 12 bases between. CDR1 is SGHRS, CDR2 YFSETQ, per germline.

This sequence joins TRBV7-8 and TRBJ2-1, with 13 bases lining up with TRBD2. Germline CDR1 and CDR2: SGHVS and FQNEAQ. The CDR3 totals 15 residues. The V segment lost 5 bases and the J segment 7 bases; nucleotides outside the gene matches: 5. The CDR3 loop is CASSLGLAGWNEQFF. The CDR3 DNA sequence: TGTGCCAGCAGCCTGGGACTAGCGGGATGGAATGAGCAGTTCTTC.

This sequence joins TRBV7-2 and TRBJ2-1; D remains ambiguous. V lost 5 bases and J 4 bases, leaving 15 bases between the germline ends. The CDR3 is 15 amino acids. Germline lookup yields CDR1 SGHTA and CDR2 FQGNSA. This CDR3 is CASSLGLTIYNEQFF. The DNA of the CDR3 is TGTGCCAGCAGCCTTGGCCTAACCATTTACAATGAGCAGTTCTTC.

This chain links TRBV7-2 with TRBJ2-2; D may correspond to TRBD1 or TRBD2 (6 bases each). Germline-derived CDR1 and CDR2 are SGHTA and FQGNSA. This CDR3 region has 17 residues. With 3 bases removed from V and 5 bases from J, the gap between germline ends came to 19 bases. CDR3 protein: CASSFSTGADRTGELFF. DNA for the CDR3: TGTGCCAGCAGCTTCAGTACGGGGGCTGATAGGACCGGGGAGCTGTTTTTT.

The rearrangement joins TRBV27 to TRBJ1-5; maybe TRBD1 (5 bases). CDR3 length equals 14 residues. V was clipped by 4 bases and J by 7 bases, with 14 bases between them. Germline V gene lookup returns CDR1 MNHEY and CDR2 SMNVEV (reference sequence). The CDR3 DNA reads TGTGCCAGCAGTTCAGTGGGGGGTCCCCAGCCCCAGCATTTT. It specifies CASSSVGGPQPQHF.

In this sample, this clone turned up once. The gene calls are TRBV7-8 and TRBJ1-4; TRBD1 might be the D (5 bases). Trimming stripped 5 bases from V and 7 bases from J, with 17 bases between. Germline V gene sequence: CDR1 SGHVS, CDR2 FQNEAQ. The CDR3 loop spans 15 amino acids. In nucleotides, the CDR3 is TGTGCCAGCAGCGGAGACAGCCTAAGGGTTGAAAAACTGTTTTTT. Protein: CASSGDSLRVEKLFF.

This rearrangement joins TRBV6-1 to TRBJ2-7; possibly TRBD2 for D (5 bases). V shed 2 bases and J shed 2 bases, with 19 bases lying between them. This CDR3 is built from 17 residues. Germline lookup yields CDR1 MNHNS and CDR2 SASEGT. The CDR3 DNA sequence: TGTGCCAGCAGTGAACCCATCCGCGCGGGCCCCCCCTACGAGCAGTACTTC. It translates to CASSEPIRAGPPYEQYF.

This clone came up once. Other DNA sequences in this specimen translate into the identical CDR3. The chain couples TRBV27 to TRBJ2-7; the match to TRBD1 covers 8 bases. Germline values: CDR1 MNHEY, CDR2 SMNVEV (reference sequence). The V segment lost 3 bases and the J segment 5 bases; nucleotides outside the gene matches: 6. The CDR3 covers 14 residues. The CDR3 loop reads CASSFGQGGDEQYF. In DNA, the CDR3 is TGTGCCAGCAGTTTCGGACAGGGAGGCGACGAGCAGTACTTC.

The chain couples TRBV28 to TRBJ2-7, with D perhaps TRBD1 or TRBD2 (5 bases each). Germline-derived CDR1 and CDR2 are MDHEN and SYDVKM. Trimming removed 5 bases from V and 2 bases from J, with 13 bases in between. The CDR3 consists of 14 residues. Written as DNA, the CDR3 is TGTGCCAGCAGTCCCGGGACCAGCCCCTACGAGCAGTACTTC. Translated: CASSPGTSPYEQYF.

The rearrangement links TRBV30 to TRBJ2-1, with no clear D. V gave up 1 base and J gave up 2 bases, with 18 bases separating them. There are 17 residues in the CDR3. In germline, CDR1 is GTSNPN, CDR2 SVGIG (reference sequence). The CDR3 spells CAWSASLLLNAYNEQFF. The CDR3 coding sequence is TGTGCCTGGAGTGCCAGCCTCCTCCTCAATGCCTACAATGAGCAGTTCTTC.

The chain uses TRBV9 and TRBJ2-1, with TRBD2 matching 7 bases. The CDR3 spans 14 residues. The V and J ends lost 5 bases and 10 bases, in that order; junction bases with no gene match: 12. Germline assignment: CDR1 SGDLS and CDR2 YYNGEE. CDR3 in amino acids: CASSEEGREKEQFF. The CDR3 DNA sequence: TGTGCCAGCAGTGAGGAGGGGCGGGAGAAAGAGCAGTTCTTC.

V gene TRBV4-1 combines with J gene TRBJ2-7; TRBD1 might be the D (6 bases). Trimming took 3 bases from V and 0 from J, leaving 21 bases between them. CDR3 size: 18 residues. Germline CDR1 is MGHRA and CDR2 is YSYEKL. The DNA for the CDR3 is TGCGCCAGCAGCCAGGCGGTAGGCTGGGACACAGCCTCCTACGAGCAGTACTTC. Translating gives CASSQAVGWDTASYEQYF.

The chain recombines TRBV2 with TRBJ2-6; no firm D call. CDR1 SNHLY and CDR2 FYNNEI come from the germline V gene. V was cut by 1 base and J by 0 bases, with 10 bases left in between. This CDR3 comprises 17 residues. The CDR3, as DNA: TGTGCCAGCAGTGAAGGGGCAGACCACTCTGGGGCCAACGTCCTGACTTTC. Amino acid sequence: CASSEGADHSGANVLTF.

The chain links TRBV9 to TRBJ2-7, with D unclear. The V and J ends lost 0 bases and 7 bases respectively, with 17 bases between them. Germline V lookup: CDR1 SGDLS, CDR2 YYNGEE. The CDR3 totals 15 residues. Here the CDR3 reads CASSVEPQLIWEQYF. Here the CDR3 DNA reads TGTGCCAGCAGCGTAGAGCCCCAACTGATATGGGAGCAGTACTTC.

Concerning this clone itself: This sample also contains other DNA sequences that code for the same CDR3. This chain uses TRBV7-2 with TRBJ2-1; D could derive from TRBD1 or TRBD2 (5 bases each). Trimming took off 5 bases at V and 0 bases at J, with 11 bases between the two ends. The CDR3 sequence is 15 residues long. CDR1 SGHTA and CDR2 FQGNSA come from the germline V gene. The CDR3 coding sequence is TGTGCCAGCAGCCTCTCTGGGGGCTCCTACAATGAGCAGTTCTTC. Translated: CASSLSGGSYNEQFF.

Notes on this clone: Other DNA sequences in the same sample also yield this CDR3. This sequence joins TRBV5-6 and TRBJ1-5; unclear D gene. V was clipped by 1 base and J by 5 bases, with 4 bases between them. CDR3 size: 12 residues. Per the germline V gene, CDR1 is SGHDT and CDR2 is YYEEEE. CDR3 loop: CASSLLDQPQHF. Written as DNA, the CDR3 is TGTGCCAGCAGCTTGTTAGATCAGCCCCAGCATTTT.

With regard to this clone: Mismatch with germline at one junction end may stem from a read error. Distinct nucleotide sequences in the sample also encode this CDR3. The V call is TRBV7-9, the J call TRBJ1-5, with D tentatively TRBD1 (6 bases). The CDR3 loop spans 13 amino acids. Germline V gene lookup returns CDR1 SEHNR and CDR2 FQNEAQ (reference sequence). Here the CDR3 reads CASSLGGVQPQHF. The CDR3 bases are TGTGCCAGCAGTTTAGGGGGGGTGCAGCCCCAGCATTTT.

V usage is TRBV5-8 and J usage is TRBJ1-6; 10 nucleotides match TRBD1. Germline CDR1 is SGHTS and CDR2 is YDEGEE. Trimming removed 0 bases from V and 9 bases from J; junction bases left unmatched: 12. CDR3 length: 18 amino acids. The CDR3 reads CASSLDGTGAWEGSPLHF. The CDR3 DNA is TGTGCCAGCAGCTTGGACGGGACAGGGGCCTGGGAGGGTTCACCCCTCCACTTT.

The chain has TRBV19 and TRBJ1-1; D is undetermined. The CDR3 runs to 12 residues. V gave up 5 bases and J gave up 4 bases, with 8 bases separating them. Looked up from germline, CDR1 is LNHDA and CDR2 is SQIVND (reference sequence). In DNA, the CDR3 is TGTGCCAGTAGTTCAGGTGTCACTGAAGCTTTCTTT. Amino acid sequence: CASSSGVTEAFF. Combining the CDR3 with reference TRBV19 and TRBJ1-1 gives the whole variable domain DGGITQSPKYLFRKEGQNVTLSCEQNLNHDAMYWYRQDPGQGLRLIYYSQIVNDFQKGDIAEGYSVSREKKESFPLTVTSAQKNPTAFYLCASSSGVTEAFFGQGTRLTVV.

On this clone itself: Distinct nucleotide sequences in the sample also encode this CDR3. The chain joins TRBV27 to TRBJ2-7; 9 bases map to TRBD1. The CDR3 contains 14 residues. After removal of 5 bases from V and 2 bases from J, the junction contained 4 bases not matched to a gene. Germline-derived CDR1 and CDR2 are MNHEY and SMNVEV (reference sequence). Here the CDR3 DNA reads TGTGCCAGCAGTCTCGGACAGGGGACCTACGAGCAGTACTTC. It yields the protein CASSLGQGTYEQYF.